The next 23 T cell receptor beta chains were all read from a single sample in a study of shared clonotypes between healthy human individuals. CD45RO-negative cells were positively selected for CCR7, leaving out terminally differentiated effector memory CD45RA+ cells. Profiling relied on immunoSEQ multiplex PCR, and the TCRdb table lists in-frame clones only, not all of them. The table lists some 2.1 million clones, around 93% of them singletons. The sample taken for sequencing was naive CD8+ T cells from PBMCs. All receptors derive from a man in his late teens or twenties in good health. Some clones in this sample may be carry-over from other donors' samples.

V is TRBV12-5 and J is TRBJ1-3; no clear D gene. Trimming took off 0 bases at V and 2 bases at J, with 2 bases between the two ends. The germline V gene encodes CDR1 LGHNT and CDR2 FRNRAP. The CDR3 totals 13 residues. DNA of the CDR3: TGTGCTAGTGGTTTGGTACCTGGAAACACCATATATTTT. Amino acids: CASGLVPGNTIYF.

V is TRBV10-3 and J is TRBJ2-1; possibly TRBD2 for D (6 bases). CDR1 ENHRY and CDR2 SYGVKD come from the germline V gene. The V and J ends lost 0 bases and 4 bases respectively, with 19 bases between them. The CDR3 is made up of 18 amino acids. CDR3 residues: CAISESVLGGGEYNEQFF. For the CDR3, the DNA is TGTGCCATCAGTGAGTCCGTGCTTGGTGGCGGGGAGTACAATGAGCAGTTCTTC.

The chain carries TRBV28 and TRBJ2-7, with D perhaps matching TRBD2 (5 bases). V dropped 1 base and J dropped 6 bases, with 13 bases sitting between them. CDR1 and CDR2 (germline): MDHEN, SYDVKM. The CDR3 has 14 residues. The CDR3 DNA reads TGTGCCAGCAGTTTATTCCGGGGAACTCCCGAGCAGTACTTC. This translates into CASSLFRGTPEQYF.

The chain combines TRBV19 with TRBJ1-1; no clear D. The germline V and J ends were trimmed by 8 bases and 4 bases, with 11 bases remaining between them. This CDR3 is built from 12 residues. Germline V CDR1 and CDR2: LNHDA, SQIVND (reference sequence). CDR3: CASLTPGTEAFF. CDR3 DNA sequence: TGTGCCAGTTTAACACCGGGCACTGAAGCTTTCTTT.

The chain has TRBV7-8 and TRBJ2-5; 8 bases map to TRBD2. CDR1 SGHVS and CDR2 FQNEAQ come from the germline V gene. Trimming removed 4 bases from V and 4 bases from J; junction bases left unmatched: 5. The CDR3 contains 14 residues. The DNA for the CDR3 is TGTGCCAGCAGCTCCGGGACTAGGTCAGAGACCCAGTACTTC. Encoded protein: CASSSGTRSETQYF.

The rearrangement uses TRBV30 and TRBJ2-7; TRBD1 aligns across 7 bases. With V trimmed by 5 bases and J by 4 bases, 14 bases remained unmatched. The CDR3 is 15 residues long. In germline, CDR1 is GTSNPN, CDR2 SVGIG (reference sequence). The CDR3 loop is CAWASSAGGPYEQYF. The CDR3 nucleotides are TGTGCCTGGGCCTCTTCGGCAGGGGGTCCATACGAGCAGTACTTC.

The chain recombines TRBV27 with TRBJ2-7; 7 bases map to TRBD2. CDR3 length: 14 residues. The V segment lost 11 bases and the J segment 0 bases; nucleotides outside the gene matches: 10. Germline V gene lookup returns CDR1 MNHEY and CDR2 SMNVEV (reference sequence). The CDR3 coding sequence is TGTGCCTTCCCTGGGGGGGTTAGCTCCTACGAGCAGTACTTC. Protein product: CAFPGGVSSYEQYF.

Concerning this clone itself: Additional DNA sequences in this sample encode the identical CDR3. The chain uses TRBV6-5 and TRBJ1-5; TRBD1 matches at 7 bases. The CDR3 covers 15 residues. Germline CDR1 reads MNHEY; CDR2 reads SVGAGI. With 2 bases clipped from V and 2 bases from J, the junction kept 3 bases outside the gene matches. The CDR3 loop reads CASSYSRGGNQPQHF. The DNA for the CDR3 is TGTGCCAGCAGTTACAGCAGGGGGGGCAATCAGCCCCAGCATTTT.

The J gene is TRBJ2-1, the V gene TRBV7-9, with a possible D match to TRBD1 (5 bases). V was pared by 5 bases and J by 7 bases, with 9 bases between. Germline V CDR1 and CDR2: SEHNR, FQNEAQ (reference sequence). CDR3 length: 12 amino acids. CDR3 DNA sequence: TGTGCCAGCAGCCCCAGGGTGAATGAGCAGTTCTTC. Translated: CASSPRVNEQFF.

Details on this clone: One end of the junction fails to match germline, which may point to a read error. The CDR3 bases are TGCGCCAGCAGTTTGGGGGGCGCGAGGAATCAGCCCCAGCATTTT. Translating gives CASSLGGARNQPQHF. The rearrangement uses TRBV5-1 and TRBJ1-5, with D tentatively TRBD1 (6 bases). CDR3 length: 15 residues. Germline assignment: CDR1 SGHRS and CDR2 YFSETQ.

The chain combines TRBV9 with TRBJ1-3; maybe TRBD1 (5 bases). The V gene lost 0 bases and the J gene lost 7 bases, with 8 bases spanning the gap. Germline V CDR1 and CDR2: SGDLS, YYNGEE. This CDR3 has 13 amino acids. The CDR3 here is CASSVDGANTIYF. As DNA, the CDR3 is TGTGCCAGCAGCGTAGATGGGGCGAACACCATATATTTT.

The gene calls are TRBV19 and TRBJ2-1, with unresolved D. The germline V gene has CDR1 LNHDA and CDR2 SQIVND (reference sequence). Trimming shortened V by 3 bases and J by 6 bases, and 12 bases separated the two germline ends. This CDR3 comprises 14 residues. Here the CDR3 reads CASSISGAPNEQFF. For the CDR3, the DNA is TGTGCCAGTAGTATTTCAGGAGCCCCCAATGAGCAGTTCTTC.

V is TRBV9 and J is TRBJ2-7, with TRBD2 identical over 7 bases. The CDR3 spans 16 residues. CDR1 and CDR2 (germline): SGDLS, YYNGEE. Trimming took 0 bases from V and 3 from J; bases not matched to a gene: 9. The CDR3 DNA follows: TGTGCCAGCAGCGTAGGGACTAGTAATCTGTTCTACGAGCAGTACTTC. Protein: CASSVGTSNLFYEQYF.

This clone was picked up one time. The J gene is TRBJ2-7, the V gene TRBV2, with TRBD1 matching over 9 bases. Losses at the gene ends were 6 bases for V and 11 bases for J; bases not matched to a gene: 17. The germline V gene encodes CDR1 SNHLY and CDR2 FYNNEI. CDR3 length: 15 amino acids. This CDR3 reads CASRERDRVNAQEYF. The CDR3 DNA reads TGTGCCAGCAGGGAAAGGGACAGGGTCAACGCTCAAGAGTACTTC.

The DNA of the CDR3 is TGTGCCAGTAGTATAACTAGCGGGAGTAGAAGGAATGAGCAGTTCTTC. Translating gives CASSITSGSRRNEQFF. The chain couples TRBV19 to TRBJ2-1, with 11 positions matching TRBD2. The CDR3 contains 16 residues. In germline, CDR1 is LNHDA, CDR2 SQIVND (reference sequence). V lost 2 bases to trimming and J lost 7 bases; unmatched junction nucleotides: 7.

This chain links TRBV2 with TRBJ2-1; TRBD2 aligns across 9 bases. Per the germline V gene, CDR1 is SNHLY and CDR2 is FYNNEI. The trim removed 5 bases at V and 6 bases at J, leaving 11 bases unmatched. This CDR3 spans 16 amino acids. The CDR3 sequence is CASSRLIAGVSNEQFF. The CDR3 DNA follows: TGTGCCAGCAGTCGATTGATAGCGGGAGTTTCCAATGAGCAGTTCTTC.

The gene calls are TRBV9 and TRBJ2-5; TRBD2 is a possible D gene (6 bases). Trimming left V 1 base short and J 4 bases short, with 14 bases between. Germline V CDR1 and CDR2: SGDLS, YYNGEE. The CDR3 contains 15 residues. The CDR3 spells CASSVSAGSGETQYF. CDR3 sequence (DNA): TGTGCCAGCAGCGTAAGTGCGGGGAGCGGAGAGACCCAGTACTTC.

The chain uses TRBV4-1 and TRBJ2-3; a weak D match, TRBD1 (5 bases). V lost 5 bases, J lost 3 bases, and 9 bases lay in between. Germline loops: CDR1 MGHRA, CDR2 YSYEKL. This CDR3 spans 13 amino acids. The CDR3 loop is CASSARQTDTQYF. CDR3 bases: TGCGCCAGCAGCGCGAGACAGACAGATACGCAGTATTTT.

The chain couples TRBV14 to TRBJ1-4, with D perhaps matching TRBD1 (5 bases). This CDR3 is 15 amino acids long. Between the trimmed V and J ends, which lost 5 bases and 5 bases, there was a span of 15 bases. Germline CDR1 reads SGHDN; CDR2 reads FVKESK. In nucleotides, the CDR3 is TGTGCCAGCAGCGCCCTGTGGGACTTCAATGAAAAACTGTTTTTT. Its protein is CASSALWDFNEKLFF.

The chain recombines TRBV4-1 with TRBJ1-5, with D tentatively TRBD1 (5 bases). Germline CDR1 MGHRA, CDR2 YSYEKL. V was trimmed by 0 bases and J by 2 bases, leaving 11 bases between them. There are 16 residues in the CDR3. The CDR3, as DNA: TGCGCCAGCAGCCAAGATGGGGCACGGGGCAATCAGCCCCAGCATTTT. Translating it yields CASSQDGARGNQPQHF.

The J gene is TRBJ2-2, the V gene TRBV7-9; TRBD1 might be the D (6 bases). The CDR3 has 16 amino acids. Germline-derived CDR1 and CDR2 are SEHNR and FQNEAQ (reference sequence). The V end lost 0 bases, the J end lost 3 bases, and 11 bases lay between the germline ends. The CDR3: CASSLAQGRYTGELFF. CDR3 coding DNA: TGTGCCAGCAGCTTAGCACAGGGAAGATACACCGGGGAGCTGTTTTTT.

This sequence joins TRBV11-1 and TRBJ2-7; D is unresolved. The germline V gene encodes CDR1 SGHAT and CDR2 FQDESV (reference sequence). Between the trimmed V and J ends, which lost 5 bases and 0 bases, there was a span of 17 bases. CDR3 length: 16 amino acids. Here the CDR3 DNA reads TGTGCCAGCAGCCCGCCTTGGGTGGAGAGCTCCTACGAGCAGTACTTC. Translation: CASSPPWVESSYEQYF.

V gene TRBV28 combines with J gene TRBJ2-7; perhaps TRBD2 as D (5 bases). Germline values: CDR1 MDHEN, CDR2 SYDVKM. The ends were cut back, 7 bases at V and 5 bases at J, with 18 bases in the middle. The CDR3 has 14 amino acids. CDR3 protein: CASNKWESDHEQYF. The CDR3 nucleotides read TGTGCCAGCAATAAATGGGAGTCTGACCACGAGCAGTACTTC. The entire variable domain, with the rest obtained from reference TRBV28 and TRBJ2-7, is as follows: DVKVTQSSRYLVKRTGEKVFLECVQDMDHENMFWYRQDPGLGLRLIYFSYDVKMKEKGDIPEGYSVSREKKERFSLILESASTNQTSMYLCASNKWESDHEQYFGPGTRLTVT.